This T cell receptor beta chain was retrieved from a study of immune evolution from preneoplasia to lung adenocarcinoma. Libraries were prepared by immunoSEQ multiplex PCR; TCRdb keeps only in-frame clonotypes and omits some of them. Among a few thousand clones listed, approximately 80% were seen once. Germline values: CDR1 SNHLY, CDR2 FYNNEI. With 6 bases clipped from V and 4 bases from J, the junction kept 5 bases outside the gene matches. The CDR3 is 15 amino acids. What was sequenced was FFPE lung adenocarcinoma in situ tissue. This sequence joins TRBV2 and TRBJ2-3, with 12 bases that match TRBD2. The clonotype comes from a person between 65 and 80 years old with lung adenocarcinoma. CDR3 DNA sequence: TGTGCCAGCAGCGTTGGACTAGCGGGATCAGATACGCAGTATTTT. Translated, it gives CASSVGLAGSDTQYF.